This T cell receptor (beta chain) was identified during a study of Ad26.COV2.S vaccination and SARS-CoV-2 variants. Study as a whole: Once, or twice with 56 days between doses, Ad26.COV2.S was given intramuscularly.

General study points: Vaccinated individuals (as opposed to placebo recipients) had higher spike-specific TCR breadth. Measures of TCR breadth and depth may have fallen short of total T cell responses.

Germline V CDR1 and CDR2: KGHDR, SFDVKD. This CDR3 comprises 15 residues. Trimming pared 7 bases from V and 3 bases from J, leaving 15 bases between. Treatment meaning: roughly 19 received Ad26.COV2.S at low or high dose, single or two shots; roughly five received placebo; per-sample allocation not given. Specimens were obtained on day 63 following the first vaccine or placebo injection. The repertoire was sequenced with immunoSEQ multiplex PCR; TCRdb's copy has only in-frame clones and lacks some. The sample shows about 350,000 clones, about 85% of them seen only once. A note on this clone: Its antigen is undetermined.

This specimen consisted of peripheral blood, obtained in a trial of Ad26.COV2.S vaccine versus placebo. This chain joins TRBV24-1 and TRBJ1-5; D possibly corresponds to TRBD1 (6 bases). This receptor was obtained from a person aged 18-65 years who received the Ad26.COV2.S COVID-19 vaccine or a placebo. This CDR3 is CATSEGQTLNQPQHF. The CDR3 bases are TGTGCCACCAGCGAAGGACAGACCCTCAATCAGCCCCAGCATTTT.